The entry below describes one T cell receptor (beta chain). The data were obtained in a study of OX40 agonist ivuxolimab in advanced cancers. The CDR3 spans 16 residues. Measured with immunoSEQ multiplex PCR; TCRdb has only the in-frame clones, and not every one. This table holds 62,000 or so clones, roughly 86% found once. The sequence was obtained from an adult with an advanced solid tumor such as melanoma, head and neck, liver or kidney cancer. Sequenced material: CD4+ or CD8+ T cells sorted from blood, taken in a trial of the OX40 agonist ivuxolimab. The V and J genes are TRBV12-2 and TRBJ2-6. TRBV12-2 is a pseudogene. CDR3 DNA: TGTGCAAGTCGCTTCCATATTTGCTCTGGGGCCAACGTCCTGACTTTC. Protein sequence: CASRFHICSGANVLTF.